Described below is a single T cell receptor (beta chain) sequence and its context. As yet, its antigen is unknown. Some clones are missing from TCRdb's copy, which holds only in-frame ones; the method was immunoSEQ multiplex PCR. The data show about 19,000 clones, 60% to 85% seen once. The record originates from a study of somatic mutations in cytotoxic T cells in rheumatoid arthritis. Study-level points and caveats: Each of about an eighth of the 65 patients had a largest CD8+ clone that made up more than 20% of CD8+ cells.

Germline trimming cut 3 bases from V and 0 bases from J; bases unmatched to any gene: 6. The CDR3 length is 15 residues. CDR1 is SGDLS and CDR2 is YYNGEE in the germline V gene. The TCR originated in an adult with rheumatoid arthritis. Sample: CD8+ T cells sorted from blood. The gene calls are TRBV9 and TRBJ2-7; 7 bases line up with TRBD2. CDR3 residues: CASSASGAYSYEQYF. CDR3 in DNA: TGTGCCAGCAGCGCTAGCGGCGCCTACTCCTACGAGCAGTACTTC.